Listed here are 29 T cell receptor beta chains from one sample, sequenced in a study of blood T cell repertoires in COVID-19. Method: immunoSEQ multiplex PCR; TCRdb's copy keeps in-frame clones and lacks some. The sample contains around 190,000 clones, 84% of which appear only once. Sequenced: peripheral blood. Source of these receptors: a human donor in a cohort sampled during active COVID-19.

The chain is built from TRBV3-1 (or the pseudogene TRBV3-2) and TRBJ2-5, with 16 bases fitting TRBD2. This CDR3 has 19 residues. The junction had 9 bases not matched to a gene; V was cut back by 4 bases and J by 1 base. The V gene's germline CDR1 is LGHDT and CDR2 YNNKEL (reference sequence). In DNA form, the CDR3 reads TGTGCCAGCAGCCTCTCCGGGACTAGCGGGAGGGTTGGCCAAGAGACCCAGTACTTC. As protein: CASSLSGTSGRVGQETQYF.

The chain employs TRBV12-3 or TRBV12-4 and TRBJ2-7, with D unresolved. The CDR3 contains 13 residues. Trimming cost V 4 bases and J 1 base, with 8 bases left between them. The CDR3 sequence: CASSSTESYEQYF. The CDR3 bases are TGTGCCAGCAGTTCTACAGAGTCCTACGAGCAGTACTTC.

The CDR3 loop reads CASAIVAKNIQYF. In nucleotides, the CDR3 is TGTGCCTCTGCCATAGTAGCCAAAAACATTCAGTACTTC. V is TRBV28 and J is TRBJ2-4; D gene unclear. The CDR3 runs 13 residues. Trimming took 11 bases from V and 0 from J, leaving 11 bases between them. The germline gives CDR1 MDHEN, CDR2 SYDVKM.

This clone was recorded many times. This chain links TRBV7-2 with TRBJ2-5; 7 bases match TRBD2. V gave up 6 bases and J gave up 4 bases; unmatched junction bases: 8. CDR3 length: 14 amino acids. CDR1 is SGHTA, CDR2 FQGNSA, per germline. The CDR3 sequence is CASSRGVLLETQYF. The CDR3 DNA is TGTGCCAGCAGTCGGGGGGTTCTCTTAGAGACCCAGTACTTC.

The chain uses TRBV6-5 and TRBJ2-7, with a weak D call TRBD2 (6 bases). CDR1 is MNHEY, CDR2 SVGAGI, per germline. The CDR3 loop spans 15 amino acids. Trimming took 6 bases from V and 0 from J, leaving 15 bases between them. In nucleotides, the CDR3 is TGTGCCAGCAGCCTAACGGCGGGGAGCTCCTACGAGCAGTACTTC. Translation gives CASSLTAGSSYEQYF.

This clone was detected a few times. V usage is TRBV15 and J usage is TRBJ1-5; D call uncertain. Germline loops: CDR1 LNHNV, CDR2 YYDKDF (reference sequence). V was clipped by 4 bases and J by 0 bases, with 13 bases between them. This CDR3 comprises 16 residues. In DNA form, the CDR3 reads TGTGCCACCAGCAACGAACAGTGGTATAGCAATCAGCCCCAGCATTTT. Translation gives CATSNEQWYSNQPQHF. Drawing the rest from reference TRBV15 and TRBJ1-5, the complete variable domain is DAMVIQNPRYQVTQFGKPVTLSCSQTLNHNVMYWYQQKSSQAPKLLFHYYDKDFNNEADTPDNFQSRRPNTSFCFLDIRSPGLGDTAMYLCATSNEQWYSNQPQHFGDGTRLSIL.

J is TRBJ1-3 and V is TRBV6-5; D is unresolved. This CDR3 region has 13 residues. Germline V gene lookup returns CDR1 MNHEY and CDR2 SVGAGI. Trimming shortened V by 10 bases and J by 4 bases, and 14 bases separated the two germline ends. The CDR3 coding sequence is TGTGCCACCCTACGAGGTTGGGGAAACACCATATATTTT. It specifies CATLRGWGNTIYF.

The V and J genes are TRBV18 and TRBJ2-3; 8 nucleotides line up with TRBD2. CDR3 size: 15 residues. Germline CDR1 reads KGHSH; CDR2 reads LQKENI. Losses at the gene ends were 3 bases for V and 10 bases for J; bases not matched to a gene: 12. The DNA for the CDR3 is TGTGCCAGCTCACCTTCGGGAGGGAACGTGGGGGCGCAGTATTTT. Translating gives CASSPSGGNVGAQYF.

This chain connects TRBV4-1 to TRBJ2-7; D uncertain. CDR1 and CDR2 from the germline V gene are MGHRA and YSYEKL. The germline V and J ends were trimmed by 1 base and 6 bases, with 7 bases remaining between them. This CDR3 comprises 12 residues. CDR3 in amino acids: CASSQAGGEQYF. The CDR3 coding sequence is TGCGCCAGCAGCCAAGCAGGTGGCGAGCAGTACTTC.

The rearrangement joins TRBV7-9 to TRBJ2-3; D remains unclear. V was pared by 7 bases and J by 3 bases, with 11 bases between. Germline loops: CDR1 SEHNR, CDR2 FQNEAQ (reference sequence). CDR3 size: 13 residues. For the CDR3, the DNA is TGTGCCAGCATCCTACCTGTGACAGATACGCAGTATTTT. This gives the protein CASILPVTDTQYF.

In DNA form, the CDR3 reads TGTGCCAGCAGCGGGACTAGTATACCCTACAATGAGCAGTTCTTC. Protein: CASSGTSIPYNEQFF. The gene calls are TRBV7-9 and TRBJ2-1; 8 bases are shared with TRBD2. V was clipped by 5 bases and J by 2 bases; unmatched bases: 5. This CDR3 is 15 amino acids long. Germline V gene lookup returns CDR1 SEHNR and CDR2 FQNEAQ (reference sequence).

Turning to this clone: Other DNA sequences in the same sample also yield this CDR3. This rearrangement joins TRBV6-2 or TRBV6-3 to TRBJ2-7; D uncertain. Looked up from germline, CDR1 is MNHEY and CDR2 is SVGEGT. V lost 3 bases to trimming and J lost 1 base, with 13 bases between them. The CDR3 is 15 amino acids. CDR3 bases: TGTGCCAGCAGTTATTCCCCCGGTCTATCCTACGAGCAGTACTTC. Translating gives CASSYSPGLSYEQYF.

The J gene is TRBJ2-1, the V gene TRBV19; 12 nucleotides agree with TRBD2. Germline CDR1 is LNHDA and CDR2 is SQIVND (reference sequence). V lost 1 base to trimming and J lost 9 bases; unmatched junction nucleotides: 13. The CDR3 runs to 18 residues. The CDR3 coding sequence is TGTGCCAGTAGTATAGTGGGGAGCTCTAGCGGGAGGGCCAGTGAGCAGTTCTTC. Translated: CASSIVGSSSGRASEQFF.

CDR3 sequence reads: CASSFGGYASSYEQYF. The CDR3, as DNA: TGTGCCAGCAGCTTCGGGGGATACGCGAGCTCCTACGAGCAGTACTTC. This chain connects TRBV5-4 to TRBJ2-7; D is possibly TRBD2 (6 bases). The CDR3 length is 16 residues. V was clipped by 2 bases and J by 0 bases, with 15 bases between them. CDR1 and CDR2 from the germline V gene are SGHNT and YYREEE (reference sequence).

The rearrangement links TRBV19 to TRBJ1-1, with D perhaps matching TRBD1 (5 bases). Germline V gives CDR1 LNHDA, CDR2 SQIVND (reference sequence). The CDR3 contains 12 residues. V was pared by 5 bases and J by 4 bases, with 8 bases between. The CDR3 DNA is TGTGCCAGTAGTGGGGGGGGCACTGAAGCTTTCTTT. Its protein product is CASSGGGTEAFF. The whole variable domain, filled in from reference TRBV19 and TRBJ1-1, reads DGGITQSPKYLFRKEGQNVTLSCEQNLNHDAMYWYRQDPGQGLRLIYYSQIVNDFQKGDIAEGYSVSREKKESFPLTVTSAQKNPTAFYLCASSGGGTEAFFGQGTRLTVV.

V gene TRBV5-1 combines with J gene TRBJ2-1; 7 bases map to TRBD2. The J segment lost 0 bases and the V segment lost 4 bases, leaving 7 bases of the junction unmatched. The CDR3 is 16 residues long. CDR1 and CDR2 (germline): SGHRS, YFSETQ. CDR3 nucleotides: TGCGCCAGCAGCCGGGGGGAAGCGGACTCCTACAATGAGCAGTTCTTC. Residues: CASSRGEADSYNEQFF.

This clone was recorded once. This chain joins TRBV18 and TRBJ1-1; D might be TRBD1 (6 bases). V was cut by 0 bases and J by 5 bases, with 16 bases left in between. The germline gives CDR1 KGHSH, CDR2 LQKENI. This CDR3 is 16 amino acids long. The DNA for the CDR3 is TGTGCCAGCTCACCACCGGTACAGGGTGTAAGGACTGAAGCTTTCTTT. This codes for CASSPPVQGVRTEAFF.

This clone was detected once. The J gene is TRBJ2-4, the V gene TRBV5-1; 8 bases match TRBD1. CDR3 size: 14 residues. J gave up 8 bases and V 3 bases, and 7 bases lay outside the gene matches. Per the germline V gene, CDR1 is SGHRS and CDR2 is YFSETQ. The chain's CDR3 is CASSSSGGAYIQYF. CDR3 bases: TGCGCCAGCAGCTCGTCAGGGGGCGCATACATTCAGTACTTC.

The chain couples TRBV27 to TRBJ2-7; maybe TRBD1 (5 bases). From germline, CDR1 is MNHEY and CDR2 SMNVEV (reference sequence). Trimming took 3 bases from V and 6 from J, leaving 12 bases between them. The CDR3 sequence is 13 residues long. The CDR3 spells CASSFGQPFEQYF. The CDR3 DNA follows: TGTGCCAGCAGTTTCGGACAACCCTTCGAGCAGTACTTC.

About this clone: The sample has other DNA sequences that encode this CDR3 too. V usage is TRBV6-4 and J usage is TRBJ2-1; 12 bases match TRBD2. Per the germline V gene, CDR1 is MRHNA and CDR2 is SNTAGT. The length of the CDR3 is 15 residues. J gave up 7 bases and V 0 bases, and 1 base lay outside the gene matches. The CDR3 region is CASSDSTSGSNEQFF. The DNA of the CDR3 is TGTGCCAGCAGTGACTCGACTAGCGGGAGTAATGAGCAGTTCTTC.

This clone came up once. The gene calls are TRBV5-4 and TRBJ2-7, with 7 nucleotides matching TRBD1. Germline V lookup: CDR1 SGHNT, CDR2 YYREEE (reference sequence). The CDR3 totals 18 residues. The junction had 12 bases not matched to a gene; V was cut back by 0 bases and J by 0 bases. This CDR3 is CASSLEVGTALFSYEQYF. CDR3 coding DNA: TGTGCCAGCAGCTTGGAAGTGGGGACAGCCCTCTTCTCCTACGAGCAGTACTTC.

This chain joins TRBV5-8 and TRBJ1-5; D ambiguous. Germline assignment: CDR1 SGHTS and CDR2 YDEGEE. V lost 0 bases, J lost 3 bases, and 7 bases lay in between. The CDR3 contains 14 residues. The CDR3 DNA sequence: TGTGCCAGCAGCTTGGGCAGATTCAATCAGCCCCAGCATTTT. Protein product: CASSLGRFNQPQHF.

The V gene is TRBV7-2, the J gene TRBJ2-1, with D perhaps TRBD2 (5 bases). Germline CDR1 reads SGHTA; CDR2 reads FQGNSA. CDR3 length equals 17 residues. Trimming removed 7 bases at V and 0 bases at J, with 19 bases between. CDR3 bases: TGTGCCAGCACCCTAGGGCTAGCCGTTAACTCCTACAATGAGCAGTTCTTC. It codes for CASTLGLAVNSYNEQFF.

This chain connects TRBV5-1 to TRBJ1-4; D not resolved. The germline V gene has CDR1 SGHRS and CDR2 YFSETQ. The V end lost 0 bases, the J end lost 4 bases, and 13 bases lay between the germline ends. This CDR3 has 16 amino acids. DNA of the CDR3: TGCGCCAGCAGCTTGGGTAGGGTTCGGGGTAATGAAAAACTGTTTTTT. It is translated as CASSLGRVRGNEKLFF.

The chain has TRBV21-1 and TRBJ2-1; TRBD2 is the table's D call and was not checked against the DNA. TRBV21-1 is flagged as a pseudogene. CDR3 length: 15 residues. Written as DNA, the CDR3 is TGTGCCAGCAAAGGCGGAGCGGGAGTCCACAATGAGCAGTTCTTC. Its protein is CASKGGAGVHNEQFF.

J is TRBJ1-1 and V is TRBV19, with 7 bases lining up with TRBD1. V lost 7 bases to trimming and J lost 4 bases; unmatched junction nucleotides: 9. Germline values: CDR1 LNHDA, CDR2 SQIVND (reference sequence). The CDR3 has 14 amino acids. For the CDR3, the DNA is TGTGCCAGTAAGATCAGGGACAGTATCACTGAAGCTTTCTTT. It codes for CASKIRDSITEAFF.

This clone was seen a few times. Other nucleotide sequences from this sample produce the same CDR3. V and J are TRBV4-1 and TRBJ1-1; no firm D call. This CDR3 has 12 residues. The germline CDR1 and CDR2 sequences are MGHRA and YSYEKL. The V and J ends lost 5 bases and 3 bases respectively, with 7 bases between them. Here the CDR3 reads CASSLGDTEAFF. CDR3 nucleotide sequence: TGCGCCAGCAGCTTAGGAGACACTGAAGCTTTCTTT.

The chain couples TRBV2 to TRBJ2-7, with D possibly matching TRBD2 (12 bases). The CDR3 is 17 residues long. V lost 11 bases and J lost 7, with 33 bases in between. Germline lookup yields CDR1 SNHLY and CDR2 FYNNEI. CDR3 nucleotide sequence: TGTGCCGTCAAAGGGACAGGGGGGACTAGCGGGTTTTATGAGCAGTACTTC. Its protein product is CAVKGTGGTSGFYEQYF.

The J gene is TRBJ1-2, the V gene TRBV18, with a weak D call TRBD1 (6 bases). The ends were cut back, 5 bases at V and 9 bases at J, with 19 bases in the middle. This CDR3 comprises 14 residues. Germline assignment: CDR1 KGHSH and CDR2 LQKENI. Written as DNA, the CDR3 is TGTGCCAGCTCAGGCCGACAGGCCACCGGCAGCTACACCTTC. Translated, it gives CASSGRQATGSYTF.